What follows are 16 T cell receptor beta chains derived from one specimen sequenced in a study of cytomegalovirus exposure and HLA in healthy donors. 60 Vbeta and 13 Jbeta primers were used in PCR. The repertoire was sequenced with immunoSEQ multiplex PCR; TCRdb's copy has only in-frame clones and lacks some. The table shows 160,000 or so clones, with about two thirds occurring only once. The sample was PBMCs. All receptors come from a human donor in good health.

This sequence joins TRBV30 and TRBJ1-3; 8 bases fit TRBD1. The V and J ends lost 4 bases and 0 bases, in that order; junction bases with no gene match: 8. The CDR3 covers 16 residues. CDR1 and CDR2 from the germline V gene are GTSNPN and SVGIG (reference sequence). CDR3 nucleotide sequence: TGTGCCTGGATGCAGAGCGGACAGGGCTCTGGAAACACCATATATTTT. It encodes CAWMQSGQGSGNTIYF.

The gene calls are TRBV12-5 and TRBJ1-1; 7 bases agree with TRBD1. Trimming took 2 bases from V and 7 from J; bases not matched to a gene: 10. The CDR3 runs 15 residues. Germline CDR1 LGHNT, CDR2 FRNRAP. The DNA for the CDR3 is TGTGCTAGTGGTTTGATCTCTGGGACAGTACTTGAAGCTTTCTTT. Translated: CASGLISGTVLEAFF.

The V call is TRBV6-1, the J call TRBJ1-1; 9 bases fit TRBD1. CDR1 and CDR2 (germline): MNHNS, SASEGT. The J segment lost 3 bases and the V segment lost 6 bases, leaving 8 bases of the junction unmatched. The CDR3 spans 15 residues. The CDR3 nucleotides are TGTGCCAGCAGACCGACAGGGGGGGGTGACACTGAAGCTTTCTTT. Amino acid sequence: CASRPTGGGDTEAFF.

The genes are TRBV5-6 and TRBJ1-6, with D possibly TRBD1 on 5 matching bases. CDR3 length: 18 residues. The ends were cut back, 1 base at V and 0 bases at J, with 14 bases in the middle. Germline V gives CDR1 SGHDT, CDR2 YYEEEE. The CDR3 here is CASSLLSGASSYNSPLHF. DNA of the CDR3: TGTGCCAGCAGCTTGTTGAGCGGGGCTAGCTCCTATAATTCACCCCTCCACTTT.

The chain couples TRBV5-1 to TRBJ2-3, with 8 bases fitting TRBD2. Trimming removed 2 bases from V and 6 bases from J; junction bases left unmatched: 5. Germline V gives CDR1 SGHRS, CDR2 YFSETQ. CDR3 length equals 14 residues. CDR3 coding DNA: TGCGCCAGCAGCTTACCCGGGACTAGTGATACGCAGTATTTT. It specifies CASSLPGTSDTQYF.

This clone is a singleton in its sample. V is TRBV6-4 and J is TRBJ1-1; D gene uncertain. V gave up 3 bases and J gave up 0 bases, with 5 bases separating them. The germline CDR1 and CDR2 sequences are MRHNA and SNTAGT. CDR3 length equals 13 residues. For the CDR3, the DNA is TGTGCCAGCAGTGAAAGCCTGAACACTGAAGCTTTCTTT. Translated: CASSESLNTEAFF.

The chain employs TRBV11-1 and TRBJ2-7, with TRBD2 matching over 11 bases. CDR3 length: 17 residues. The V segment lost 5 bases and the J segment 3 bases; nucleotides outside the gene matches: 12. The germline gives CDR1 SGHAT, CDR2 FQDESV (reference sequence). The CDR3 loop is CASSPRGTGTSGYEQYF. CDR3 sequence (DNA): TGTGCCAGCAGCCCAAGGGGTACCGGGACTAGCGGCTACGAGCAGTACTTC.

The chain carries TRBV6-1 and TRBJ2-7; D might be TRBD2 (5 bases). The CDR3 loop spans 15 amino acids. The V and J ends lost 2 bases and 3 bases respectively, with 14 bases between them. CDR1 MNHNS and CDR2 SASEGT come from the germline V gene. Here the CDR3 reads CASSESGYSLYEQYF. The CDR3, as DNA: TGTGCCAGCAGTGAAAGCGGCTACTCCCTCTACGAGCAGTACTTC.

V gene TRBV7-8 combines with J gene TRBJ2-3; 9 bases line up with TRBD2. The CDR3 contains 14 residues. The germline CDR1 and CDR2 sequences are SGHVS and FQNEAQ. After removal of 5 bases from V and 4 bases from J, the junction contained 4 bases not matched to a gene. CDR3 sequence reads: CASSRGGAADTQYF. In DNA, the CDR3 is TGTGCCAGCAGCCGCGGGGGGGCGGCAGATACGCAGTATTTT.

V is TRBV5-1 and J is TRBJ2-1, with D maybe TRBD1 (6 bases). CDR1 and CDR2 (germline): SGHRS, YFSETQ. V lost 2 bases and J 9 bases, leaving 18 bases between the germline ends. This CDR3 has 15 residues. The CDR3 DNA follows: TGCGCCAGCAGCTTAGAGGGACAAAGCGTATTTGAGCAGTTCTTC. This encodes CASSLEGQSVFEQFF. The full variable domain, in which reference TRBV5-1 and TRBJ2-1 provide the parts outside the CDR3, is KAGVTQTPRYLIKTRGQQVTLSCSPISGHRSVSWYQQTPGQGLQFLFEYFSETQRNKGNFPGRFSGRQFSNSRSEMNVSTLELGDSALYLCASSLEGQSVFEQFFGPGTRLTVL.

This clone was found a few times. This chain joins TRBV2 and TRBJ2-7, with D perhaps matching TRBD2 (6 bases). The CDR3 is 14 amino acids. CDR1 is SNHLY, CDR2 FYNNEI, per germline. Trimming took 4 bases from V and 0 from J, leaving 10 bases between them. The CDR3 coding sequence is TGTGCCAGCAGTGGACTAGGGAGCTCCTACGAGCAGTACTTC. Protein: CASSGLGSSYEQYF.

V and J are TRBV10-3 and TRBJ1-5; maybe TRBD1 (5 bases). CDR3 length: 15 residues. CDR1 is ENHRY, CDR2 SYGVKD, per germline. The germline V and J ends were trimmed by 4 bases and 6 bases, with 16 bases remaining between them. CDR3 region: CAISVNSGSGQPQHF. CDR3 nucleotide sequence: TGTGCCATCAGTGTAAACTCAGGGTCAGGTCAGCCCCAGCATTTT.

The chain is built from TRBV20-1 and TRBJ1-1; perhaps TRBD1 as D (5 bases). The CDR3 consists of 11 residues. Germline loops: CDR1 DFQATT, CDR2 SNEGSKA (reference sequence). The V end lost 3 bases, the J end lost 8 bases, and 10 bases lay between the germline ends. This CDR3 reads CSASRPGEAFF. DNA of the CDR3: TGCAGTGCTAGCCGTCCAGGGGAAGCTTTCTTT.

The rearrangement uses TRBV7-2 and TRBJ1-1; D is ambiguous. Germline V gene sequence: CDR1 SGHTA, CDR2 FQGNSA. The CDR3 has 13 amino acids. V lost 3 bases, J lost 0 bases, and 5 bases lay in between. CDR3 amino acids: CASSFYLNTEAFF. In DNA form, the CDR3 reads TGTGCCAGCAGCTTTTACTTGAACACTGAAGCTTTCTTT.

This chain joins TRBV7-3 and TRBJ1-2; perhaps TRBD1 as D (5 bases). This CDR3 comprises 16 residues. The ends were cut back, 1 base at V and 3 bases at J, with 15 bases in the middle. Germline V gene data show CDR1 as SGHTA and CDR2 as FQGTGA. CDR3 DNA sequence: TGTGCCAGCAGCTTAAACGGCAGGGTCCGAGACTATGGCTACACCTTC. It translates to CASSLNGRVRDYGYTF.

The CDR3 coding sequence is TGTGCCGCCGGGACAGCGTTGGGGAGCTTAACCCAAGAGACCCAGTACTTC. This codes for CAAGTALGSLTQETQYF. The chain carries TRBV30 and TRBJ2-5; TRBD1 matches at 7 bases. With V trimmed by 8 bases and J by 1 base, 19 bases remained unmatched. Germline V gene data show CDR1 as GTSNPN and CDR2 as SVGIG (reference sequence). The CDR3 is made up of 17 amino acids.